These 12 T cell receptor beta chains were sequenced from one sample in a study of shared clonotypes between healthy human individuals. CD45RO-negative, CCR7-selected cells formed the naive CD8 fraction, which excluded terminally differentiated effector memory CD45RA+ cells. Data came from immunoSEQ multiplex PCR; TCRdb stores just in-frame clones and leaves some out. The top ten clones hold over 1.5% of a sample with roughly 2.1 million clones, just over 90% of them seen once. Source material: naive CD8+ T cells from PBMCs. Receptors were obtained from a man aged 18 to 30 in good health. Some clones in this sample may be carry-over from other donors' samples.

The chain joins TRBV7-9 to TRBJ1-4; 11 bases align to TRBD1. This CDR3 spans 15 amino acids. Germline loops: CDR1 SEHNR, CDR2 FQNEAQ (reference sequence). Germline trimming cut 5 bases from V and 8 bases from J; bases unmatched to any gene: 7. This CDR3 reads CASSPRTGGDEKLFF. In DNA, the CDR3 is TGTGCCAGCAGCCCTAGGACAGGGGGCGACGAAAAACTGTTTTTT.

This chain joins TRBV5-1 and TRBJ2-2; the match to TRBD1 covers 7 bases. The CDR3 is 17 amino acids. The ends lost 4 bases at V and 2 bases at J; junction bases unmatched: 11. Germline V gives CDR1 SGHRS, CDR2 YFSETQ. This CDR3 is CASSLLTGVKNTGELFF. CDR3 in DNA: TGCGCCAGCAGCCTTCTTACAGGGGTAAAAAACACCGGGGAGCTGTTTTTT. The full variable domain, in which reference TRBV5-1 and TRBJ2-2 provide the parts outside the CDR3, is KAGVTQTPRYLIKTRGQQVTLSCSPISGHRSVSWYQQTPGQGLQFLFEYFSETQRNKGNFPGRFSGRQFSNSRSEMNVSTLELGDSALYLCASSLLTGVKNTGELFFGEGSRLTVL.

The rearrangement joins TRBV29-1 to TRBJ2-7; TRBD1 agrees at 7 bases. Germline V gives CDR1 SQVTM, CDR2 ANQGSEA. This CDR3 region has 11 residues. J was trimmed by 3 bases and V by 7 bases; bases with no gene match: 3. CDR3 bases: TGCAGCGGGAACAGGGGCTACGAGCAGTACTTC. This sequence encodes CSGNRGYEQYF.

The rearrangement uses TRBV28 and TRBJ2-7, with unresolved D. The CDR3 extends over 12 amino acids. The germline V and J ends were trimmed by 5 bases and 13 bases, with 18 bases remaining between them. The germline CDR1 and CDR2 sequences are MDHEN and SYDVKM. The CDR3 coding sequence is TGTGCCAGCAGTCCGCGGTCAGGAGAGAAATACTTC. Its protein is CASSPRSGEKYF.

On this clone itself: This sample includes further DNA sequences coding for the same CDR3. CDR3 amino acids: CASRTGGSYEQYF. CDR3 DNA: TGTGCCAGCCGGACGGGAGGGTCCTACGAGCAGTACTTC. The chain links TRBV7-9 to TRBJ2-7; TRBD2 matches at 8 bases. V was clipped by 8 bases and J by 1 base; unmatched bases: 4. CDR3 length: 13 amino acids. Germline loops: CDR1 SEHNR, CDR2 FQNEAQ (reference sequence).

This clone has more than one count but fewer than ten. The chain combines TRBV15 with TRBJ1-1; the match to TRBD1 covers 9 bases. The germline V gene encodes CDR1 LNHNV and CDR2 YYDKDF (reference sequence). The CDR3 sequence is 14 residues long. Losses at the gene ends were 1 base for V and 5 bases for J; bases not matched to a gene: 2. For the CDR3, the DNA is TGTGCCACCAGCAGAGGGACAGGGGAGACTGAAGCTTTCTTT. Protein sequence: CATSRGTGETEAFF.

Of note for this clone: Other DNA sequences in this specimen translate into the identical CDR3. This sequence joins TRBV7-3 and TRBJ2-3, with 9 bases fitting TRBD2. Unmatched junction bases numbered 3, after V lost 2 bases and J lost 3 bases. Germline CDR1 SGHTA, CDR2 FQGTGA. This CDR3 comprises 15 residues. This CDR3 is CASSLLAGATDTQYF. In DNA, the CDR3 is TGTGCCAGCAGCTTATTAGCGGGAGCGACAGATACGCAGTATTTT.

The CDR3 region has the DNA TGTGCCAGCAGCTTAGCCGAGGGGAACACTGAAGCTTTCTTT. Its protein is CASSLAEGNTEAFF. The chain has TRBV9 and TRBJ1-1; D unclear. Germline lookup yields CDR1 SGDLS and CDR2 YYNGEE. The length of the CDR3 is 14 residues. Trimming took 4 bases from V and 1 from J, leaving 11 bases between them.

This clone was picked up a small number of times. The chain couples TRBV13 to TRBJ1-2; D is possibly TRBD1 (5 bases). The CDR3 spans 12 residues. Germline V lookup: CDR1 PRHDT, CDR2 FYEKMQ (reference sequence). Between the trimmed V and J ends, which lost 6 bases and 9 bases, there was a span of 14 bases. CDR3 sequence: CASSSREDRYTF. CDR3 bases: TGTGCCAGCAGTAGCAGGGAAGATCGCTACACCTTC. Full variable domain (missing parts from reference TRBV13 and TRBJ1-2): AAGVIQSPRHLIKEKRETATLKCYPIPRHDTVYWYQQGPGQDPQFLISFYEKMQSDKGSIPDRFSAQQFSDYHSELNMSSLELGDSALYFCASSSREDRYTFGSGTRLTVV.

The genes are TRBV29-1 and TRBJ2-1; 13 bases match TRBD2. CDR3 length equals 18 residues. J lost 2 bases, V lost 4 bases, and 11 bases had no gene match. From germline, CDR1 is SQVTM and CDR2 ANQGSEA. In DNA, the CDR3 is TGCAGCGTTGCTGGACAGAGGACTAGCGGGAGCGCCTACAATGAGCAGTTCTTC. Translated, it gives CSVAGQRTSGSAYNEQFF.

The rearrangement uses TRBV7-9 and TRBJ2-7; D tentatively reads TRBD1 or TRBD2 (5 bases each). V was shortened by 5 bases and J by 2 bases, with 10 bases between the two germline ends. Germline V gene sequence: CDR1 SEHNR, CDR2 FQNEAQ (reference sequence). The CDR3 runs 13 residues. CDR3 nucleotide sequence: TGTGCCAGCAGCCGGGACGTAGCCTACGAGCAGTACTTC. This translates into CASSRDVAYEQYF.

V is TRBV10-3 and J is TRBJ1-2; D is unclear. The germline V and J ends were trimmed by 8 bases and 6 bases, with 16 bases remaining between them. The CDR3 has 13 residues. Germline-derived CDR1 and CDR2 are ENHRY and SYGVKD. The chain's CDR3 is CAISLGIVDGYTF. The CDR3 DNA follows: TGTGCCATCTCGCTCGGCATTGTGGATGGCTACACCTTC.